A single sample gave rise to the 25 T cell receptor beta chains below, sequenced in a study of shared clonotypes between healthy human individuals. Only in-frame clones appear in the TCRdb table, and some are missing; sequencing was by immunoSEQ multiplex PCR. The table records just over 2,000,000 clones, approximately 94% of them present only once. Naive CD8 cells comprised CD45RO-negative, CCR7-positively selected cells, excluding terminally differentiated effector memory CD45RA+ cells. Sequencing was performed on naive CD8+ T cells sorted from blood. The source is a man younger than 30 in good health.

This chain links TRBV15 with TRBJ2-2; D could derive from TRBD1 or TRBD2 (5 bases each). The CDR3 runs to 15 residues. The ends were cut back, 7 bases at V and 4 bases at J, with 16 bases in the middle. Germline loops: CDR1 LNHNV, CDR2 YYDKDF (reference sequence). CDR3 loop: CATTFWGSSTGELFF. In nucleotides, the CDR3 is TGTGCCACCACCTTTTGGGGGTCGAGCACCGGGGAGCTGTTTTTT.

The chain recombines TRBV6-5 with TRBJ2-7, with 7 bases identical to TRBD1. J gave up 0 bases and V 6 bases, and 2 bases lay outside the gene matches. Germline values: CDR1 MNHEY, CDR2 SVGAGI. The CDR3 runs to 13 residues. CDR3 protein: CASSGDSSYEQYF. CDR3 bases: TGTGCCAGCAGCGGGGACAGCTCCTACGAGCAGTACTTC.

This chain uses TRBV5-6 with TRBJ2-1, with D possibly TRBD2 on 5 matching bases. Between the trimmed V and J ends, which lost 5 bases and 7 bases, there was a span of 10 bases. CDR3 size: 12 residues. The germline CDR1 and CDR2 sequences are SGHDT and YYEEEE. CDR3 coding DNA: TGTGCCAGCAGTTTTATAGCGAATGAGCAGTTCTTC. It specifies CASSFIANEQFF. The full variable domain, completed using reference TRBV5-6 and TRBJ2-1, is DAGVTQSPTHLIKTRGQQVTLRCSPKSGHDTVSWYQQALGQGPQFIFQYYEEEERQRGNFPDRFSGHQFPNYSSELNVNALLLGDSALYLCASSFIANEQFFGPGTRLTVL.

The chain combines TRBV7-2 with TRBJ2-7; 8 nucleotides match TRBD1. The CDR3 extends over 15 amino acids. Germline-derived CDR1 and CDR2 are SGHTA and FQGNSA. J lost 5 bases, V lost 7 bases, and 13 bases had no gene match. CDR3 region: CASTSRTGKVHEQYF. As DNA, the CDR3 is TGTGCCAGCACCTCGAGGACAGGGAAGGTACACGAGCAGTACTTC.

Of note for this clone: No conserved phenylalanine or tryptophan is present at the end of the CDR3, so a read error is the likely explanation. CDR3 sequence: CASSPGSSYEQYL. CDR3 DNA: TGTGCCAGCAGTCCGGGAAGCTCCTACGAGCAGTACCTC. This rearrangement joins TRBV6-5 to TRBJ2-7; D is perhaps TRBD2 (5 bases). Trimming stripped 5 bases from V and 0 bases from J, with 8 bases between. The CDR3 is made up of 13 amino acids. Germline CDR1 MNHEY, CDR2 SVGAGI.

The J gene is TRBJ2-7, the V gene TRBV5-1, with 10 nucleotides matching TRBD2. The CDR3 is 16 amino acids. CDR1 and CDR2 (germline): SGHRS, YFSETQ. Trimming took 0 bases from V and 1 from J; bases not matched to a gene: 4. DNA of the CDR3: TGCGCCAGCAGCTTGGCGCTAGCGGGAGTGTCCTACGAGCAGTACTTC. Translating gives CASSLALAGVSYEQYF.

V usage is TRBV27 and J usage is TRBJ2-2; D uncertain. Germline V gene data show CDR1 as MNHEY and CDR2 as SMNVEV (reference sequence). The V end lost 3 bases, the J end lost 4 bases, and 6 bases lay between the germline ends. The CDR3 has 13 residues. CDR3 region: CASSFQPTGELFF. In DNA, the CDR3 is TGTGCCAGCAGTTTTCAGCCCACCGGGGAGCTGTTTTTT.

This clone was recorded once. The chain recombines TRBV27 with TRBJ2-7; D is unclear. V lost 5 bases and J 5 bases, leaving 13 bases between the germline ends. The CDR3 covers 13 residues. The germline V gene encodes CDR1 MNHEY and CDR2 SMNVEV (reference sequence). The CDR3: CASSRLTGDEQYF. The CDR3 coding sequence is TGTGCCAGCAGTCGCTTGACGGGCGACGAGCAGTACTTC.

About this clone: This sample includes further DNA sequences coding for the same CDR3. V and J are TRBV4-1 and TRBJ2-1; D might be TRBD2 (6 bases). Germline V CDR1 and CDR2: MGHRA, YSYEKL. The V end was cut by 1 base, the J end by 7 bases, with 8 bases between. The CDR3 contains 13 residues. CDR3 coding DNA: TGCGCCAGCAGCCAAGTCGGAGGGAATGAGCAGTTCTTC. It yields the protein CASSQVGGNEQFF.

The chain combines TRBV28 with TRBJ2-7, with 9 positions matching TRBD1. Germline V lookup: CDR1 MDHEN, CDR2 SYDVKM. Trimming took 2 bases from V and 6 from J; bases not matched to a gene: 5. There are 14 residues in the CDR3. CDR3 in amino acids: CASSLTGTGTEQYF. The DNA for the CDR3 is TGTGCCAGCAGTTTAACCGGGACAGGGACCGAGCAGTACTTC.

The rearrangement uses TRBV2 and TRBJ2-7, with D possibly TRBD1 on 6 matching bases. The length of the CDR3 is 14 residues. Germline-derived CDR1 and CDR2 are SNHLY and FYNNEI. The V gene lost 7 bases and the J gene lost 2 bases, with 15 bases spanning the gap. For the CDR3, the DNA is TGTGCCAGCACCGGCAACCCAGGGGCCTACGAGCAGTACTTC. It yields the protein CASTGNPGAYEQYF.

This clone was detected once. The sample contains more than one DNA sequence encoding this CDR3. CDR3 DNA: TGTGCCAGCAGCCCTGCGAGGGGCACCGGGGAGCTGTTTTTT. This sequence encodes CASSPARGTGELFF. J is TRBJ2-2 and V is TRBV9; D might be TRBD1 or TRBD2, each matching 5 bases. This CDR3 is 14 amino acids long. Deletions cut 4 bases from V and 4 bases from J, with 11 bases between. Germline assignment: CDR1 SGDLS and CDR2 YYNGEE.

The rearrangement uses TRBV7-9 and TRBJ2-1; 13 bases map to TRBD2. CDR3 length equals 17 residues. Germline CDR1 and CDR2: SEHNR and FQNEAQ (reference sequence). Trimming took 4 bases from V and 7 from J; bases not matched to a gene: 10. The CDR3 nucleotides are TGTGCCAGCAGCTCCGGGGGACTAGCGGGACTGTGGAATGAGCAGTTCTTC. It yields the protein CASSSGGLAGLWNEQFF.

This sequence joins TRBV27 and TRBJ1-3, with TRBD1 matching 8 bases. Losses at the gene ends were 0 bases for V and 4 bases for J; bases not matched to a gene: 5. Germline CDR1 MNHEY, CDR2 SMNVEV (reference sequence). The CDR3 spans 16 residues. This CDR3 is CASSLSQQGGGNTIYF. CDR3 nucleotides: TGTGCCAGCAGTTTATCTCAACAGGGGGGGGGAAACACCATATATTTT.

In nucleotides, the CDR3 is TGTGCCAGCAGCTTAGTGTTGGGCTCCTACGAGCAGTACTTC. Protein product: CASSLVLGSYEQYF. The chain carries TRBV7-9 and TRBJ2-7; D uncertain. Germline V lookup: CDR1 SEHNR, CDR2 FQNEAQ (reference sequence). The CDR3 spans 14 residues. Trimming shortened V by 1 base and J by 0 bases, and 7 bases separated the two germline ends. Drawing the rest from reference TRBV7-9 and TRBJ2-7, the complete variable domain is DTGVSQNPRHKITKRGQNVTFRCDPISEHNRLYWYRQTLGQGPEFLTYFQNEAQLEKSRLLSDRFSAERPKGSFSTLEIQRTEQGDSAMYLCASSLVLGSYEQYFGPGTRLTVT.

DNA of the CDR3: TGTGCCAGTAGTGCTGCGGGACGTACTACCTACGAGCAGTACTTC. Amino acids: CASSAAGRTTYEQYF. This chain uses TRBV19 with TRBJ2-7, with a tentative D call TRBD2 (6 bases). Trimming removed 5 bases at V and 2 bases at J, with 16 bases between. This CDR3 comprises 15 residues. Germline V gene lookup returns CDR1 LNHDA and CDR2 SQIVND (reference sequence).

The chain combines TRBV27 with TRBJ2-2; 7 bases are shared with TRBD1. This CDR3 has 16 amino acids. Germline trimming cut 6 bases from V and 1 base from J; bases unmatched to any gene: 8. Germline values: CDR1 MNHEY, CDR2 SMNVEV (reference sequence). In DNA, the CDR3 is TGTGCCAGCAGCCCCTGGACAGGAGTGAACACCGGGGAGCTGTTTTTT. The encoded protein is CASSPWTGVNTGELFF.

The CDR3: CASSPLATGGNGYTF. The CDR3 DNA sequence: TGTGCCAGCAGTCCCCTCGCGACAGGGGGAAATGGCTACACCTTC. V is TRBV27 and J is TRBJ1-2, with 9 bases fitting TRBD1. Germline assignment: CDR1 MNHEY and CDR2 SMNVEV (reference sequence). The CDR3 totals 15 residues. Trimming removed 5 bases from V and 6 bases from J; junction bases left unmatched: 10.

The chain is built from TRBV28 and TRBJ1-5, with a weak D call TRBD1 (5 bases). With 8 bases removed from V and 6 bases from J, the gap between germline ends came to 17 bases. CDR3 length: 14 amino acids. CDR1 is MDHEN, CDR2 SYDVKM, per germline. The CDR3 DNA sequence: TGTGCCAGCGCCTCCGGGCCAGGGACTCAGCCCCAGCATTTT. It is translated as CASASGPGTQPQHF.

This CDR3 is CASSNSGFTDTQYF. For the CDR3, the DNA is TGTGCCAGCAGCAATAGCGGGTTCACAGATACGCAGTATTTT. The chain has TRBV7-9 and TRBJ2-3; TRBD2 matches 7 bases. V lost 5 bases and J lost 2; bases outside the gene matches: 4. CDR3 size: 14 residues. Germline lookup yields CDR1 SEHNR and CDR2 FQNEAQ (reference sequence).

A remark on this clone: The limits of the CDR3 on the DNA are not certain, so only TCRdb's listed CDR3 is given. This sequence joins TRBV28 and TRBJ1-6; the D call in the table, TRBD1, was not verified against the DNA. The germline V gene has CDR1 MDHEN and CDR2 SYDVKM. The CDR3 totals 22 residues, both ends included. This chain's CDR3 is CASSTSVPGQGTEATRNSPLHF.

The chain is built from TRBV5-1 and TRBJ1-1; the match to TRBD1 covers 7 bases. The length of the CDR3 is 14 residues. Germline CDR1 SGHRS, CDR2 YFSETQ. With V trimmed by 3 bases and J by 4 bases, 6 bases remained unmatched. The DNA of the CDR3 is TGCGCCAGCAGCTCGACAGGGTATTCCACTGAAGCTTTCTTT. It codes for CASSSTGYSTEAFF.

The chain has TRBV5-6 and TRBJ2-3; 14 bases fit TRBD2. V shed 6 bases and J 4 bases; nucleotides not matched to a gene: 16. From germline, CDR1 is SGHDT and CDR2 YYEEEE. This CDR3 spans 19 amino acids. CDR3 nucleotide sequence: TGTGCCAGCACCCTCACGACTAGCGGGGGGGCTGAGACGGCAGATACGCAGTATTTT. This encodes CASTLTTSGGAETADTQYF.

The rearrangement uses TRBV28 and TRBJ2-3, with 10 bases that match TRBD2. Trimming took 7 bases from V and 7 from J; bases not matched to a gene: 8. Germline V CDR1 and CDR2: MDHEN, SYDVKM. The CDR3 spans 14 residues. CDR3 sequence (DNA): TGTGCCAGCATCCGAGCGGGGGGGCAAAATACGCAGTATTTT. Amino acid sequence: CASIRAGGQNTQYF.

The V gene is TRBV11-3, the J gene TRBJ2-1; no firm D call. CDR1 SGHNT and CDR2 YENEEA come from the germline V gene. V was pared by 7 bases and J by 10 bases, with 8 bases between. CDR3 size: 10 residues. Here the CDR3 reads CASKRLEQFF. The CDR3 DNA reads TGTGCCAGCAAAAGGCTGGAGCAGTTCTTC.